Listed below are T cell receptor beta chains from one sample, sequenced in a study of cytomegalovirus exposure and HLA in healthy donors. The data were produced by immunoSEQ multiplex PCR, yet TCRdb's version contains in-frame clones alone and is incomplete. The sample includes 170,000 or so clones, around 80% of them seen just once. The sample taken for sequencing was PBMCs. Receptors were obtained from a woman in her forties or fifties in good health and CMV-seropositive. Both conserved end residues are part of each CDR3. The order of the fields is D gene, J gene, V gene, clone size, CDR3 DNA, CDR3 protein. A D gene is named only where the DNA matches it firmly. Rows give clone size only sometimes, using once, few, many, or a class for an expanded clone.

NA TRBJ2-1 TRBV6-5 NA TGTGCCAGCAGTTCAGGCAAACTAGCTGGGGACAATGAGCAGTTCTTC CASSSGKLAGDNEQFF
TRBD1 TRBJ1-2 TRBV9 NA TGTGCCAGCAGCTACCGGACAGGGGGTAGCTATGGCTACACCTTC CASSYRTGGSYGYTF
NA TRBJ1-4 TRBV15 NA TGTGCCACCAGCAGGAGCTCTAATGAAAAACTGTTTTTT CATSRSSNEKLFF
NA TRBJ2-1 TRBV4-2 few TGTGCCAGCAGCCAAGCCGAGAGGGCCAATGAGCAGTTCTTC CASSQAERANEQFF
NA TRBJ2-3 TRBV9 NA TGTGCCAGCAGCCGCCAGGCGGGCAGCCTACACACAGATACGCAGTATTTT CASSRQAGSLHTDTQYF
TRBD2 TRBJ2-3 TRBV19 NA TGTGCCAGTAGTACCCAACTAGCGGGAGTGACAGATACGCAGTATTTT CASSTQLAGVTDTQYF
TRBD2 TRBJ2-6 TRBV27 few TGTGCCAGCAGCGGGGGGGGTGCTGGGGCCAACGTCCTGACTTTC CASSGGGAGANVLTF
NA TRBJ2-1 TRBV4-2 NA TGTGCCAGCAGCCGTAGCGGCAGCTCAGACTACAATGAGCAGTTCTTC CASSRSGSSDYNEQFF
TRBD2 TRBJ2-3 TRBV7-9 NA TGTGCCAGCAGCCCACCTGTGGGGGGGGACACAGATACGCAGTATTTT CASSPPVGGDTDTQYF
TRBD2 TRBJ2-5 TRBV4-3 NA TGCGCCAGCAGCCGCGGAACTGACTCTAGCGGAGAGACCCAGTACTTC CASSRGTDSSGETQYF
TRBD1 TRBJ1-2 TRBV2 NA TGTGCCAGCAGTGAAATAGGACAGGGTATTCTGTTTGGCTACACCTTC CASSEIGQGILFGYTF
NA TRBJ1-1 TRBV12-5 few TGTGCTAGTGGTTCCAGGGGCGTTGGAGCTTTCTTT CASGSRGVGAFF
NA TRBJ2-2 TRBV28 NA TGTGCCAGCAGTTTTAGCGTGGGGGAGCTGTTTTTT CASSFSVGELFF
TRBD2 TRBJ2-2 TRBV4-2 few TGTGCCAGCAGCCAAGATGGACTAGCGGGAGTAACCGGGGAGCTGTTTTTT CASSQDGLAGVTGELFF
TRBD1 TRBJ1-1 TRBV7-9 NA TGTGCCAGCAGCTTAATGGACAGGGAACAAGCTTTCTTT CASSLMDREQAFF
TRBD1 TRBJ2-7 TRBV7-6 NA TGTGCCAGCAGCTCACCGGGACAGGGTCTCAAGCAGTACTTC CASSSPGQGLKQYF
NA TRBJ1-1 TRBV4-3 NA TGCGCCAGCAGCCAAGATCCGGGTATGAACACTGAAGCTTTCTTT CASSQDPGMNTEAFF
NA TRBJ2-5 TRBV7-9 NA TGTGCCAGCAGCTTAGTTGGGGCAGAGACCCAGTACTTC CASSLVGAETQYF
TRBD2 TRBJ2-3 TRBV25-1 few TGTGCCAGCAGTGACGCTAGCGGGCCAACCACAGATACGCAGTATTTT CASSDASGPTTDTQYF
NA TRBJ2-7 TRBV6-1 NA TGTGCCAGCAGGAACCAGGGCCTAGTAGAGCAGTACTTC CASRNQGLVEQYF
NA TRBJ1-2 TRBV4-3 NA TGCGCCAGCAGCCAAGATCTCGGCAGGGACTATGGCTACACCTTC CASSQDLGRDYGYTF
NA TRBJ2-7 TRBV27 NA TGTGCCAGCAGTTTAGCGCGGACATTCACCTACGAGCAGTACTTC CASSLARTFTYEQYF
TRBD1 TRBJ2-7 TRBV19 NA TGTGCCAGTTCATGGGACGGGACAGGGAAATACGAGCAGTACTTC CASSWDGTGKYEQYF
NA TRBJ2-4 TRBV30 NA TGTGCCTGGAGTGTAGGAGCCTTCTACATTCAGTACTTC CAWSVGAFYIQYF
TRBD1 TRBJ1-2 TRBV27 few TGTGCCAGCAGTTACAGGGGCGGTGAGGGCTACACCTTC CASSYRGGEGYTF
TRBD1 TRBJ2-7 TRBV6-1 few TGTGCCAGCACCGAATGGGACAGGGGGCCCTACGAGCAGTACTTC CASTEWDRGPYEQYF
NA TRBJ2-3 TRBV6-1 NA TGTGCCAGCAGCGGAGCGGCGACTCTTAATTTAGCGCAGTATTTT CASSGAATLNLAQYF
TRBD2 TRBJ2-2 TRBV5-1 NA TGCGCCAGCAGCTTGTCGGGTAGCGGGAGCACCGGGGAGCTGTTTTTT CASSLSGSGSTGELFF
NA TRBJ1-2 TRBV27 NA TGTGCCAGCAGTTTATCGCCCCACTCTCGCGGGGCGTACTATGGCTACACCTTC CASSLSPHSRGAYYGYTF
NA TRBJ2-2 TRBV19 NA TGTGCCAGTAGTCCCCGTAGGGACACATTCGCCACCGGGGAGCTGTTTTTT CASSPRRDTFATGELFF
TRBD1 TRBJ1-1 TRBV25-1 NA TGTGCCAGCAGTGTACAGGGGGCAGGCACTGAAGCTTTCTTT CASSVQGAGTEAFF
NA TRBJ1-2 TRBV5-6 NA TGTGCCAGCAGCTTCCCCGGTTTGGGCTACACCTTC CASSFPGLGYTF
TRBD1 TRBJ2-1 TRBV11-1 NA TGTGCCAGCAGCTTAGAGGGACAGGTGGTAAATGAGCAGTTCTTC CASSLEGQVVNEQFF
TRBD1 TRBJ2-5 TRBV27 NA TGTGCCAGCAGTTCCCGGACAGGACAAGAGACCCAGTACTTC CASSSRTGQETQYF
TRBD2 TRBJ2-1 TRBV5-6 once TGTGCCAGCAGCTTTTGGACTAGCGGGATTGGTGAGCAGTTCTTC CASSFWTSGIGEQFF